The 21 T cell receptor beta chains presented below share a single source sample, sequenced in a study of cytomegalovirus exposure and HLA in healthy donors. PCR was performed using 60 Vbeta and 13 Jbeta primers. TCRdb's copy holds only in-frame clones and misses some; the assay was immunoSEQ multiplex PCR. The sample holds about 110,000 clones, just under 75% seen once. Sequenced material: PBMCs. Every receptor here comes from a man aged 45-60 years in good health and CMV-seropositive.

The chain links TRBV27 to TRBJ2-1, with D perhaps matching TRBD1 (6 bases). V lost 6 bases to trimming and J lost 3 bases, with 9 bases between them. Per the germline V gene, CDR1 is MNHEY and CDR2 is SMNVEV (reference sequence). This CDR3 spans 13 amino acids. The DNA for the CDR3 is TGTGCCAGCAGGGGACATCTCTACAATGAGCAGTTCTTC. Translated: CASRGHLYNEQFF.

This clone was picked up a small number of times. The rearrangement joins TRBV19 to TRBJ1-2; 7 bases are a match to TRBD1. Germline trimming cut 3 bases from V and 1 base from J; bases unmatched to any gene: 5. CDR3 size: 15 residues. The germline CDR1 and CDR2 sequences are LNHDA and SQIVND (reference sequence). CDR3 loop: CASSIRGQLNYGYTF. In nucleotides, the CDR3 is TGTGCCAGTAGTATTAGGGGACAGCTTAACTATGGCTACACCTTC.

The rearrangement links TRBV9 to TRBJ1-1; possibly TRBD1 for D (5 bases). This CDR3 spans 12 amino acids. Germline CDR1 SGDLS, CDR2 YYNGEE. Trimming removed 7 bases at V and 7 bases at J, with 14 bases between. CDR3 region: CASSGGTLEAFF. CDR3 nucleotide sequence: TGTGCCAGCTCGGGGGGGACGCTTGAAGCTTTCTTT.

The chain combines TRBV2 with TRBJ2-5, with TRBD1 matching 7 bases. Germline V gene data show CDR1 as SNHLY and CDR2 as FYNNEI. The junction had 13 bases not matched to a gene; V was cut back by 7 bases and J by 5 bases. CDR3 length: 15 residues. CDR3 nucleotides: TGTGCCAGCACTAGAACAGGGGATAGGAAGGAGACCCAGTACTTC. The encoded protein is CASTRTGDRKETQYF.

This chain's CDR3 is CASSSRKRHWDTGELFF. The CDR3 nucleotides read TGTGCCAGCAGCTCCCGCAAGAGACATTGGGACACCGGGGAGCTGTTTTTT. V usage is TRBV11-1 and J usage is TRBJ2-2; no reliable D call. Per germline, CDR1 SGHAT and CDR2 FQDESV (reference sequence). The CDR3 runs to 17 residues. The V end lost 4 bases, the J end lost 3 bases, and 18 bases lay between the germline ends.

This clone came up a few times. The V call is TRBV18, the J call TRBJ2-3; tentatively, D is TRBD2 (6 bases). There are 16 residues in the CDR3. Trimming cost V 0 bases and J 6 bases, with 16 bases left between them. CDR1 is KGHSH, CDR2 LQKENI, per germline. The CDR3 protein is CASSPPAGPWGDTQYF. The CDR3 DNA follows: TGTGCCAGCTCACCACCGGCGGGACCATGGGGTGATACGCAGTATTTT.

V is TRBV6-1 and J is TRBJ1-4, with 9 nucleotides matching TRBD1. The CDR3 loop spans 15 amino acids. The germline gives CDR1 MNHNS, CDR2 SASEGT. After removal of 6 bases from V and 7 bases from J, the junction contained 9 bases not matched to a gene. The CDR3 bases are TGTGCCAGCAGCGACATAACAGGGGGCATTGAAAAACTGTTTTTT. Protein product: CASSDITGGIEKLFF.

This clone occurred a few times. The rearrangement links TRBV10-3 to TRBJ2-1, with D unresolved. CDR1 and CDR2 (germline): ENHRY, SYGVKD. Deletions cut 0 bases from V and 10 bases from J, with 10 bases between. The CDR3 runs to 13 residues. The CDR3 here is CAISESERNEQFF. Here the CDR3 DNA reads TGTGCCATCAGTGAGTCGGAGCGAAACGAGCAGTTCTTC.

The chain uses TRBV5-1 and TRBJ2-1; 13 bases line up with TRBD2. The CDR3 is 17 residues long. With V trimmed by 5 bases and J by 8 bases, 13 bases remained unmatched. Germline V lookup: CDR1 SGHRS, CDR2 YFSETQ. CDR3 protein: CASSTKPLAGGMDEQFF. The CDR3 nucleotides are TGCGCCAGCAGTACTAAGCCACTAGCGGGGGGGATGGATGAGCAGTTCTTC. Full variable domain (missing parts from reference TRBV5-1 and TRBJ2-1): KAGVTQTPRYLIKTRGQQVTLSCSPISGHRSVSWYQQTPGQGLQFLFEYFSETQRNKGNFPGRFSGRQFSNSRSEMNVSTLELGDSALYLCASSTKPLAGGMDEQFFGPGTRLTVL.

In its sample, this clone was seen a few times. One end of the junction fails to match germline, which may point to a read error. V gene TRBV14 combines with J gene TRBJ2-6; D possibly corresponds to TRBD1 (6 bases). Germline V gene data show CDR1 as SGHDN and CDR2 as FVKESK. The CDR3 is made up of 20 amino acids. The CDR3 sequence: CASSQDTVRGGGIGANGLTF. The CDR3 DNA sequence: TGTGCCAGCAGCCAAGATACGGTTCGGGGTGGGGGCATCGGGGCCAACGGCCTGACTTTC.

This clone has more than one count but fewer than ten. V gene TRBV5-1 combines with J gene TRBJ2-3; a weak D match, TRBD2 (6 bases). Germline CDR1 is SGHRS and CDR2 is YFSETQ. V dropped 1 base and J dropped 4 bases, with 13 bases sitting between them. The CDR3 contains 15 residues. DNA for the CDR3: TGCGCCAGCAGCTTGCGGGGACTTGGGGCAGATACGCAGTATTTT. It yields the protein CASSLRGLGADTQYF. Full variable domain (outside the CDR3, taken from reference TRBV5-1 and TRBJ2-3): KAGVTQTPRYLIKTRGQQVTLSCSPISGHRSVSWYQQTPGQGLQFLFEYFSETQRNKGNFPGRFSGRQFSNSRSEMNVSTLELGDSALYLCASSLRGLGADTQYFGPGTRLTVL.

The chain is built from TRBV5-6 and TRBJ2-3, with D possibly being TRBD1 (9 bases). Germline assignment: CDR1 SGHDT and CDR2 YYEEEE. This CDR3 spans 17 amino acids. Trimming removed 1 base from V and 2 bases from J, with 17 bases in between. The CDR3 region has the DNA TGTGCCAGCAGCTTGATAGCGGGACAGGGAGCCACAGATACGCAGTATTTT. Protein: CASSLIAGQGATDTQYF.

This chain joins TRBV9 and TRBJ2-1, with no clear D. Germline-derived CDR1 and CDR2 are SGDLS and YYNGEE. V dropped 7 bases and J dropped 12 bases, with 20 bases sitting between them. The CDR3 is 13 residues long. The CDR3: CASSSLVSFGQFF. The CDR3 DNA sequence: TGTGCCAGCTCCTCCCTAGTTTCATTTGGGCAGTTCTTC.

In its sample, this clone was seen a few times. Other DNA sequences from this sample encode an identical CDR3 as well. In DNA form, the CDR3 reads TGTGCCATCAGTGAGGGACTAGCGGACCTCTCCTACGAGCAGTACTTC. This translates into CAISEGLADLSYEQYF. V is TRBV10-3 and J is TRBJ2-7; 10 nucleotides agree with TRBD2. This CDR3 spans 16 amino acids. CDR1 and CDR2 from the germline V gene are ENHRY and SYGVKD. V gave up 2 bases and J gave up 0 bases; unmatched junction bases: 4.

The chain recombines TRBV2 with TRBJ2-3; 12 bases agree with TRBD2. This CDR3 has 16 amino acids. Trimming took 8 bases from V and 6 from J; bases not matched to a gene: 12. The V gene's germline CDR1 is SNHLY and CDR2 FYNNEI. This chain's CDR3 is CASGPGTSGSGDTQYF. In DNA form, the CDR3 reads TGTGCCAGCGGACCCGGGACTAGCGGGTCGGGGGATACGCAGTATTTT.

The chain has TRBV11-2 and TRBJ2-7, with D perhaps matching TRBD2 (6 bases). Germline-derived CDR1 and CDR2 are SGHAT and FQNNGV. Trimming pared 0 bases from V and 4 bases from J, leaving 10 bases between. The length of the CDR3 is 14 residues. The CDR3 protein is CASSLDFAGYEQYF. For the CDR3, the DNA is TGTGCCAGCAGCTTAGATTTCGCGGGATACGAGCAGTACTTC. The variable domain in full, with the rest retrieved from reference TRBV11-2 and TRBJ2-7, is EAGVAQSPRYKIIEKRQSVAFWCNPISGHATLYWYQQILGQGPKLLIQFQNNGVVDDSQLPKDRFSAERLKGVDSTLKIQPAKLEDSAVYLCASSLDFAGYEQYFGPGTRLTVT.

This clone was observed a handful of times. V usage is TRBV5-4 and J usage is TRBJ2-7; 8 bases agree with TRBD1. The germline gives CDR1 SGHNT, CDR2 YYREEE (reference sequence). CDR3 size: 16 residues. J was trimmed by 2 bases and V by 4 bases; bases with no gene match: 11. The CDR3 loop reads CASSPGGASKAYEQYF. Here the CDR3 DNA reads TGTGCCAGCAGCCCAGGGGGCGCTAGCAAGGCCTACGAGCAGTACTTC.

V and J are TRBV4-1 and TRBJ2-7; 7 bases map to TRBD1. This CDR3 spans 13 amino acids. V trimming: 4 bases; J trimming: 4 bases; junction bases outside the gene matches: 4. From germline, CDR1 is MGHRA and CDR2 YSYEKL. CDR3 nucleotides: TGCGCCAGCAGCCCAGACAGGGCTTACGAGCAGTACTTC. It is translated as CASSPDRAYEQYF.

The V call is TRBV5-6, the J call TRBJ2-7; a weak D match, TRBD1 (6 bases). The V end lost 3 bases, the J end lost 3 bases, and 13 bases lay between the germline ends. CDR3 length equals 14 residues. Germline values: CDR1 SGHDT, CDR2 YYEEEE. Here the CDR3 reads CASSSQGHDYEQYF. CDR3 DNA sequence: TGTGCCAGCAGCTCCCAGGGACACGACTACGAGCAGTACTTC.

In DNA form, the CDR3 reads TGTGCCAGCAATCCACAGGGGCCCTATAGCAATCAGCCCCAGCATTTT. Residues: CASNPQGPYSNQPQHF. The rearrangement uses TRBV2 and TRBJ1-5, with TRBD1 identical over 7 bases. Germline V CDR1 and CDR2: SNHLY, FYNNEI. With V trimmed by 7 bases and J by 0 bases, 9 bases remained unmatched. This CDR3 comprises 16 residues.

This clone was counted between two and nine times. This rearrangement joins TRBV2 to TRBJ1-6; 7 bases align to TRBD1. The CDR3 spans 16 residues. With 2 bases clipped from V and 10 bases from J, the junction kept 11 bases outside the gene matches. Germline CDR1 is SNHLY and CDR2 is FYNNEI. The CDR3 region has the DNA TGTGCCAGCAGTGAATATCAGACAGGGAGAGAGTCACCCCTCCACTTT. Its translation: CASSEYQTGRESPLHF.